This passage covers 19 T cell receptor beta chains from one sample sequenced in a study of T cells in Graves' hyperthyroidism and ophthalmopathy. Researchers took RNA transcripts and amplified the TCR beta CDR3 regions from them. HTBI primers were employed in a first-round RT-PCR of the TCR CDR3. TCRdb fed the multiplex PCR reads into MiXCR, producing one record per CDR3 protein. This sample carries about 610,000 distinct CDR3 sequences, over 12% of them seen once, and the ten largest clones take roughly 4.3%. Sequenced sample: blood. The origin of the receptors is a woman in her forties with Graves' ophthalmopathy.

This clonotype was counted many times. The chain has TRBV6-1 and TRBJ1-2, with D tentatively TRBD1 (6 bases). CDR1 is MNHNS, CDR2 SASEGT, per germline. Trimming shortened V by 4 bases and J by 6 bases, and 18 bases separated the two germline ends. The CDR3 runs 15 residues. The CDR3 loop reads CASSGQVWGKNGYTF. CDR3 coding DNA: TGTGCCAGCAGTGGACAGGTTTGGGGGAAGAATGGCTACACCTTC.

This clonotype was counted between two and nine times. The chain joins TRBV29-1 to TRBJ2-7; possibly TRBD1 or TRBD2 for D (5 bases each). The V gene's germline CDR1 is SQVTM and CDR2 ANQGSEA. The CDR3 loop spans 15 amino acids. V was cut by 2 bases and J by 2 bases, with 16 bases left in between. CDR3 sequence reads: CSVEMAGTVTYEQYF. The CDR3 DNA reads as TGCAGCGTTGAAATGGCCGGGACCGTCACCTACGAGCAGTACTTC.

This clonotype was counted only a few times. The V and J genes are TRBV2 and TRBJ1-5; tentative D call: TRBD1 (5 bases). This CDR3 spans 16 amino acids. Germline-derived CDR1 and CDR2 are SNHLY and FYNNEI. The V end was cut by 2 bases, the J end by 2 bases, with 13 bases between. This CDR3 reads CASSEWAGWGNQPQHF. CDR3 in DNA: TGTGCCAGCAGTGAATGGGCAGGGTGGGGCAATCAGCCCCAGCATTTT.

The table lists this clonotype with a few counts. V usage is TRBV7-9 and J usage is TRBJ2-5; either TRBD1 or TRBD2 may fit D (5 bases each). The V end was cut by 3 bases, the J end by 3 bases, with 14 bases between. Germline loops: CDR1 SEHNR, CDR2 FQNEAQ (reference sequence). The CDR3 sequence is 15 residues long. The CDR3 sequence: CASSFSGGREETQYF. CDR3 sequence (DNA): TGTGCCAGCAGCTTTTCTGGGGGTAGAGAAGAGACCCAGTACTTC.

This clonotype was seen more than once but under ten times. CDR3 loop: CASSLMGQGASVGYTF. The CDR3 nucleotides are TGTGCCAGTAGTCTGATGGGACAGGGGGCGAGCGTTGGCTACACCTTC. J is TRBJ1-2 and V is TRBV19; TRBD1 matches 12 bases. The ends lost 5 bases at V and 7 bases at J; junction bases unmatched: 11. The CDR3 has 16 residues. The germline gives CDR1 LNHDA, CDR2 SQIVND (reference sequence).

This clonotype has a single count. The CDR3 nucleotides are TGTGCCAGCACCGCATCTCGCGAGCAGTACTTC. Translating gives CASTASREQYF. This rearrangement joins TRBV6-2 or TRBV6-3 to TRBJ2-7; D unclear. Deletions cut 7 bases from V and 6 bases from J, with 10 bases between. The CDR3 sequence is 11 residues long. From germline, CDR1 is MNHEY and CDR2 SVGEGT.

This clonotype was detected a few times. The CDR3 protein is CASREDRGRGGELFF. CDR3 in DNA: TGTGCCAGTAGGGAGGACAGGGGGCGAGGCGGGGAGCTGTTTTTT. V and J are TRBV19 and TRBJ2-2; TRBD1 matches at 11 bases. This CDR3 region has 15 residues. V shed 6 bases and J 7 bases; nucleotides not matched to a gene: 7. The germline CDR1 and CDR2 sequences are LNHDA and SQIVND (reference sequence).

CDR3 region: CAWSVAGSDIQYF. CDR3 nucleotides: TGTGCCTGGAGTGTAGCAGGGTCTGACATTCAGTACTTC. This chain uses TRBV30 with TRBJ2-4, with a possible D match to TRBD1 (5 bases). The germline V and J ends were trimmed by 0 bases and 8 bases, with 11 bases remaining between them. Germline assignment: CDR1 GTSNPN and CDR2 SVGIG (reference sequence). The CDR3 totals 13 residues. Supplemented by reference TRBV30 and TRBJ2-4, the full variable domain reads SQTIHQWPATLVQPVGSPLSLECTVEGTSNPNLYWYRQAAGRGLQLLFYSVGIGQISSEVPQNLSASRPQDRQFILSSKKLLLSDSGFYLCAWSVAGSDIQYFGAGTRLSVL.

This clonotype was observed a few times. J is TRBJ2-2 and V is TRBV12-3 or TRBV12-4; 15 bases fit TRBD2. The J segment lost 0 bases and the V segment lost 6 bases, leaving 5 bases of the junction unmatched. CDR3 size: 18 residues. CDR3 DNA: TGTGCCAGCAGCCGAGGACTAGCGGGAGGGCCGAACACCGGGGAGCTGTTTTTT. Translating it yields CASSRGLAGGPNTGELFF.

The sample holds many counts of this clonotype. The V and J genes are TRBV2 and TRBJ2-7, with 7 bases fitting TRBD1. The CDR3 extends over 15 amino acids. The germline V gene encodes CDR1 SNHLY and CDR2 FYNNEI. V was clipped by 7 bases and J by 0 bases; unmatched bases: 9. The CDR3 sequence is CASKGRQGASYEQYF. DNA for the CDR3: TGTGCCAGCAAGGGGAGACAGGGAGCCTCCTACGAGCAGTACTTC.

At least ten counts were recorded for this clonotype. This chain links TRBV12-3 or TRBV12-4 with TRBJ1-1, with 7 bases aligning to TRBD1. CDR3 length equals 13 residues. V lost 5 bases and J lost 7; bases outside the gene matches: 7. The CDR3 is CASSLDRWDEAFF. The DNA of the CDR3 is TGTGCCAGCAGTCTGGACAGGTGGGATGAAGCTTTCTTT.

This clonotype has just a few counts. The chain recombines TRBV5-6 with TRBJ2-5; TRBD1 matches at 12 bases. Germline loops: CDR1 SGHDT, CDR2 YYEEEE. The CDR3 totals 17 residues. V was pared by 4 bases and J by 9 bases, with 16 bases of the junction left unmatched. As DNA, the CDR3 is TGTGCCAGCAGCCCCTCCCCCGGGACAGGGGGCCGGGAGGCCCAGTACTTC. Its protein is CASSPSPGTGGREAQYF.

This clonotype was seen a few times. This chain joins TRBV3-1 and TRBJ1-1, with D hard to call. This CDR3 region has 14 residues. V gave up 1 base and J gave up 3 bases, with 9 bases separating them. The germline gives CDR1 LGHDT, CDR2 YNNKEL (reference sequence). The CDR3 nucleotides are TGTGCCAGCAGCCAAGGAAGACTCCACACTGAAGCTTTCTTT. Translated, it gives CASSQGRLHTEAFF.

This sequence joins TRBV6-2 or TRBV6-3 and TRBJ1-1, with D unresolved. This CDR3 is built from 16 residues. Germline V gives CDR1 MNHEY, CDR2 SVGEGT. The V gene lost 0 bases and the J gene lost 0 bases, with 11 bases spanning the gap. In DNA, the CDR3 is TGTGCCAGCAGTTACTCTTTCAGCCAAATGAACACTGAAGCTTTCTTT. This codes for CASSYSFSQMNTEAFF.

The V call is TRBV29-1, the J call TRBJ2-2, with 7 bases that match TRBD1. Germline trimming cut 7 bases from V and 7 bases from J; bases unmatched to any gene: 12. Germline V gene data show CDR1 as SQVTM and CDR2 as ANQGSEA. This CDR3 region has 14 residues. The CDR3 coding sequence is TGCAGCGCAGTCCCAGGGGCAGGGGGCGGGGAGCTGTTTTTT. It yields the protein CSAVPGAGGGELFF.

The rearrangement uses TRBV5-1 and TRBJ2-2; 10 positions agree with TRBD2. The CDR3 covers 17 residues. Per the germline V gene, CDR1 is SGHRS and CDR2 is YFSETQ. V lost 3 bases and J lost 1; bases outside the gene matches: 6. This CDR3 reads CASSWTIAGGNTGELFF. The CDR3 nucleotides are TGCGCCAGCAGCTGGACGATAGCGGGAGGGAACACCGGGGAGCTGTTTTTT.

This clonotype has a count of ten or more. The V gene is TRBV20-1, the J gene TRBJ1-2, with D maybe TRBD1 (6 bases). Trimming left V 1 base short and J 5 bases short, with 11 bases between. The germline V gene has CDR1 DFQATT and CDR2 SNEGSKA (reference sequence). The CDR3 is made up of 13 amino acids. CDR3 in amino acids: CSARVGQNYGYTF. CDR3 sequence (DNA): TGCAGTGCTAGAGTGGGACAAAATTATGGCTACACCTTC.

This clonotype came up a few times. The chain joins TRBV12-3 or TRBV12-4 to TRBJ1-5; 8 nucleotides match TRBD1. V shed 6 bases and J 0 bases; nucleotides not matched to a gene: 10. The CDR3 length is 17 residues. The CDR3 sequence: CASRPGQGALSNQPQHF. Here the CDR3 DNA reads TGTGCCAGCAGACCCGGACAGGGCGCCCTTAGCAATCAGCCCCAGCATTTT.

This clonotype was detected many times. The chain uses TRBV9 and TRBJ2-7; D is possibly TRBD1 (6 bases). The V and J ends lost 0 bases and 7 bases respectively, with 14 bases between them. Germline V gene sequence: CDR1 SGDLS, CDR2 YYNGEE. The CDR3 loop spans 14 amino acids. CDR3 in DNA: TGTGCCAGCAGCGTAGCCTACAGGGATGGAGAGCAGTACTTC. This encodes CASSVAYRDGEQYF.